Each of the 16 T cell receptor beta chains below was sequenced from the same sample in a study of vaccination and CD4 T cells after COVID-19. The assay that was used to sequence DNA from cultured CD4+ T cells was the Oncomine TCR Beta short-read assay. TCRdb fed the PCR reads into MiXCR, producing one record per CDR3 protein. This table has fewer than 5,500 distinct CDR3 sequences, around a fifth appearing once. Their specific antigens are unknown. Treatment specified: roughly 11-day PBMC culture with coronavirus spike peptide pools or control peptides (ViraFEST assay). Here the sequenced sample was CD4+ T cells from blood, cultured in vitro, taken after SARS-CoV-2 vaccination. These receptors were collected from a human donor who had recovered from COVID-19.

This clonotype rates as medium-sized. The J gene is TRBJ1-6, the V gene TRBV7-9; 11 bases map to TRBD1. This CDR3 is built from 15 residues. From germline, CDR1 is SEHNR and CDR2 FQNEAQ (reference sequence). The J segment lost 8 bases and the V segment lost 3 bases, leaving 3 bases of the junction unmatched. The CDR3 DNA reads TGTGCCAGCAGCTTGTGGACAGGGGGCGATTCACCCCTCCACTTT. Amino acid sequence: CASSLWTGGDSPLHF.

This clonotype was observed a handful of times. CDR3 loop: CASSFVGGGGNTEAFF. Here the CDR3 DNA reads TGTGCCAGCAGTTTTGTTGGGGGAGGAGGGAACACTGAAGCTTTCTTT. The chain is built from TRBV6-5 and TRBJ1-1; D possibly corresponds to TRBD1 (5 bases). Trimming removed 4 bases from V and 1 base from J, with 16 bases in between. CDR1 and CDR2 from the germline V gene are MNHEY and SVGAGI. CDR3 size: 16 residues.

The chain uses TRBV20-1 and TRBJ2-3; 8 nucleotides match TRBD2. The CDR3 is 19 amino acids. Trimming took 0 bases from V and 2 from J; bases not matched to a gene: 16. From germline, CDR1 is DFQATT and CDR2 SNEGSKA (reference sequence). The CDR3: CSARDQHGGGRDYTDTQYF. As DNA, the CDR3 is TGCAGTGCTAGAGATCAACATGGCGGGGGGCGGGACTACACAGATACGCAGTATTTT.

This chain uses TRBV10-3 with TRBJ2-7, with TRBD1 matching 7 bases. The CDR3 contains 15 residues. Germline lookup yields CDR1 ENHRY and CDR2 SYGVKD. Unmatched junction bases numbered 5, after V lost 0 bases and J lost 3 bases. The CDR3 here is CAISESLDRSYEQYF. Written as DNA, the CDR3 is TGTGCCATCAGTGAGTCTCTGGACAGGAGCTACGAGCAGTACTTC.

The chain recombines TRBV6-1 with TRBJ1-3, with no clear D. The germline V gene has CDR1 MNHNS and CDR2 SASEGT. The V and J ends lost 2 bases and 4 bases respectively, with 3 bases between them. CDR3 length: 12 amino acids. CDR3 nucleotide sequence: TGTGCCAGCAGTGAATGGGGAAACACCATATATTTT. It encodes CASSEWGNTIYF.

This clonotype was recorded a few times. This CDR3 reads CASSESPNLAGGRTYNEQFF. CDR3 DNA sequence: TGCGCCAGCAGTGAGTCACCCAATCTAGCGGGGGGCCGGACCTACAATGAGCAGTTCTTC. The chain employs TRBV10-1 and TRBJ2-1, with TRBD2 matching 11 bases. V was pared by 0 bases and J by 2 bases, with 12 bases of the junction left unmatched. Germline V CDR1 and CDR2: WNHNN, SYGVQD (reference sequence). The CDR3 spans 20 residues.

This clonotype was found a few times. The DNA is left out, because the CDR3 cannot be placed on it with certainty; the CDR3 is given as TCRdb lists it. The V and J genes are TRBV28 and TRBJ2-3. Germline lookup yields CDR1 MDHEN and CDR2 SYDVKM. The CDR3 comprises 14 residues, both ends counted. CDR3: CASSSSRRADTQYF.

The V gene is TRBV18, the J gene TRBJ2-4; D remains ambiguous. The V gene lost 2 bases and the J gene lost 6 bases, with 5 bases spanning the gap. Germline-derived CDR1 and CDR2 are KGHSH and LQKENI. The CDR3 sequence is 12 residues long. The CDR3 protein is CASSPDPNIQYF. The DNA of the CDR3 is TGTGCCAGCTCACCAGACCCAAACATTCAGTACTTC.

In its sample, this clonotype ranks as medium-sized. V and J are TRBV28 and TRBJ2-7; D may correspond to TRBD1 or TRBD2 (5 bases each). The CDR3 is 16 amino acids. V lost 6 bases and J lost 1, with 19 bases in between. The germline gives CDR1 MDHEN, CDR2 SYDVKM. The CDR3, as DNA: TGTGCCAGCAGCCTACCGGGGACGGTACTATCCTACGAGCAGTACTTC. Translation: CASSLPGTVLSYEQYF. Supplemented by reference TRBV28 and TRBJ2-7, the full variable domain reads DVKVTQSSRYLVKRTGEKVFLECVQDMDHENMFWYRQDPGLGLRLIYFSYDVKMKEKGDIPEGYSVSREKKERFSLILESASTNQTSMYLCASSLPGTVLSYEQYFGPGTRLTVT.

The chain combines TRBV18 with TRBJ2-3, with D unclear. Germline values: CDR1 KGHSH, CDR2 LQKENI. This CDR3 has 15 residues. Trimming stripped 6 bases from V and 0 bases from J, with 13 bases between. In nucleotides, the CDR3 is TGTGCCAGCTCTCAATCAGCCTCTAGCACAGATACGCAGTATTTT. This translates into CASSQSASSTDTQYF.

Sample share makes this clonotype medium-sized (0.01 to 0.1%). The rearrangement links TRBV6-1 to TRBJ1-2; TRBD1 might be the D (6 bases). Germline-derived CDR1 and CDR2 are MNHNS and SASEGT. CDR3 length equals 14 residues. The V end was cut by 5 bases, the J end by 4 bases, with 14 bases between. In DNA, the CDR3 is TGTGCCAGCAGTAAGGACAGCCTTGGCTATGGCTACACCTTC. Translated: CASSKDSLGYGYTF.

The table lists this clonotype with many counts. The chain has TRBV19 and TRBJ1-1, with TRBD1 as a possible D gene (6 bases). CDR3 length: 11 residues. Germline CDR1 is LNHDA and CDR2 is SQIVND (reference sequence). Trimming removed 5 bases from V and 9 bases from J, with 10 bases in between. This CDR3 is CASSPGAKAFF. The CDR3 DNA reads as TGTGCCAGTAGTCCAGGGGCAAAAGCTTTCTTT.

This clonotype was found a few times. V usage is TRBV5-1 and J usage is TRBJ2-5, with 8 bases that match TRBD1. This CDR3 has 14 residues. CDR1 is SGHRS and CDR2 is YFSETQ in the germline V gene. Trimming removed 4 bases from V and 2 bases from J; junction bases left unmatched: 4. As DNA, the CDR3 is TGCGCCAGCAGCCCTGGACAGGGACAAGAGACCCAGTACTTC. Translation gives CASSPGQGQETQYF.

Comments on this clonotype: Just one base apart from a much larger clone, this may be a read error. CDR3 sequence (DNA): TGCAGTGTTATGACAGGGGGGCTCGGCTACACCTTC. Translation gives CSVMTGGLGYTF. The chain employs TRBV20-1 and TRBJ1-2; TRBD1 matches 9 bases. The CDR3 has 12 residues. The germline V gene has CDR1 DFQATT and CDR2 SNEGSKA (reference sequence). With 7 bases clipped from V and 8 bases from J, the junction kept 8 bases outside the gene matches.

The J gene is TRBJ1-6, the V gene TRBV7-2, with a weak D call TRBD1 (5 bases). Germline CDR1 SGHTA, CDR2 FQGNSA. This CDR3 region has 15 residues. The V end lost 7 bases, the J end lost 4 bases, and 14 bases lay between the germline ends. In DNA, the CDR3 is TGTGCCAGCAACCGGGGCGGATTATATAATTCACCCCTCCACTTT. Protein product: CASNRGGLYNSPLHF.

This clonotype ranks as medium-sized. The J gene is TRBJ1-2, the V gene TRBV20-1; D ambiguous. The V gene's germline CDR1 is DFQATT and CDR2 SNEGSKA (reference sequence). The CDR3 covers 12 residues. Trimming took 6 bases from V and 0 from J, leaving 8 bases between them. The CDR3 here is CSAKTANYGYTF. In DNA form, the CDR3 reads TGCAGTGCCAAGACGGCTAACTATGGCTACACCTTC.